These 9 T cell receptor beta chains originate from one sample sequenced in a study of blood T cell repertoires in COVID-19. Repertoires were generated with immunoSEQ multiplex PCR, while TCRdb's copy carries only in-frame clones and drops some. The table lists approximately 150,000 clones, approximately 88% of them singletons. The sequencing sample was made of peripheral blood. The receptors come from a man aged 65-85 years with acute or convalescent COVID-19.

The CDR3: CASSTRTGGVNEKLFF. As DNA, the CDR3 is TGTGCCAGCAGCACGAGAACAGGGGGCGTAAATGAAAAACTGTTTTTT. The J gene is TRBJ1-4, the V gene TRBV7-8; 9 nucleotides agree with TRBD1. Germline values: CDR1 SGHVS, CDR2 FQNEAQ. V shed 5 bases, J shed 5 bases, and the junction held 9 bases outside the gene matches. This CDR3 has 16 residues.

V usage is TRBV7-2 and J usage is TRBJ1-6; tentative D call: TRBD1 (5 bases). V shed 1 base and J shed 1 base, with 8 bases lying between them. The CDR3 spans 16 residues. The germline CDR1 and CDR2 sequences are SGHTA and FQGNSA. The CDR3 spells CASSLDGGSYNSPLHF. CDR3 nucleotide sequence: TGTGCCAGCAGCTTAGACGGGGGATCCTATAATTCACCCCTCCACTTT.

For this clone: One junction end disagrees with the germline gene, perhaps due to a read error. This chain links TRBV19 with TRBJ1-5; D ambiguous. The CDR3 consists of 18 residues. Germline CDR1 LNHDA, CDR2 SQIVND (reference sequence). Here the CDR3 reads CASIIKFATPILNQPQHF. The CDR3 DNA sequence: TGTGCCAGTATTATAAAATTCGCGACTCCCATCCTCAATCAGCCCCAGCATTTT. The full variable domain, its missing parts supplied by reference TRBV19 and TRBJ1-5, is DGGITQSPKYLFRKEGQNVTLSCEQNLNHDAMYWYRQDPGQGLRLIYYSQIVNDFQKGDIAEGYSVSREKKESFPLTVTSAQKNPTAFYLCASIIKFATPILNQPQHFGDGTRLSIL.

The chain links TRBV7-8 to TRBJ2-3; 11 positions agree with TRBD1. Germline CDR1 is SGHVS and CDR2 is FQNEAQ. V gave up 5 bases and J gave up 6 bases; unmatched junction bases: 16. The CDR3 extends over 18 amino acids. The CDR3 nucleotides are TGTGCCAGCAGCACGAGGGCCTACGGACAGGGGGCCGGGGATACGCAGTATTTT. It encodes CASSTRAYGQGAGDTQYF.

V is TRBV19 and J is TRBJ2-7; 13 bases agree with TRBD2. Germline V lookup: CDR1 LNHDA, CDR2 SQIVND (reference sequence). Germline trimming cut 5 bases from V and 3 bases from J; bases unmatched to any gene: 7. The CDR3 sequence is 16 residues long. The CDR3 DNA sequence: TGTGCCAGTAGTTCCAGACTAGCGGGGGGTCTCTACGAGCAGTACTTC. Its translation: CASSSRLAGGLYEQYF.

The chain uses TRBV7-8 and TRBJ2-7, with D perhaps TRBD1 (6 bases). Trimming left V 5 bases short and J 3 bases short, with 11 bases between. The CDR3 spans 13 residues. Germline V lookup: CDR1 SGHVS, CDR2 FQNEAQ. In DNA form, the CDR3 reads TGTGCCAGCAGCAAGGACAGAAACTACGAGCAGTACTTC. It translates to CASSKDRNYEQYF. Looking up the rest from reference TRBV7-8 and TRBJ2-7 gives the full variable domain: GAGVSQSPRYKVAKRGQDVALRCDPISGHVSLFWYQQALGQGPEFLTYFQNEAQLDKSGLPSDRFFAERPEGSVSTLKIQRTQQEDSAVYLCASSKDRNYEQYFGPGTRLTVT.

A note on this clone: A junction boundary mismatches the germline segment, possibly from a read error. The CDR3 bases are TGTGCCAGCAGTGTCCGGGACAGGGCCTCCTCCGAGCAGTACTTC. Protein sequence: CASSVRDRASSEQYF. The chain links TRBV28 to TRBJ2-7; 9 positions match TRBD1. Looked up from germline, CDR1 is MDHEN and CDR2 is SYDVKM. This CDR3 region has 15 residues.

The chain combines TRBV18 with TRBJ1-2; 9 nucleotides line up with TRBD1. This CDR3 has 17 residues. In germline, CDR1 is KGHSH, CDR2 LQKENI. Trimming took 2 bases from V and 2 from J; bases not matched to a gene: 9. The CDR3 spells CASSPDWGQGSNYGYTF. The CDR3 DNA reads TGTGCCAGCTCACCAGACTGGGGACAGGGAAGCAACTATGGCTACACCTTC.

This chain joins TRBV19 and TRBJ2-1; 7 bases are a match to TRBD1. The CDR3 spans 14 residues. V lost 8 bases and J lost 0; bases outside the gene matches: 4. The germline CDR1 and CDR2 sequences are LNHDA and SQIVND (reference sequence). This CDR3 reads CASRRDSSYNEQFF. The CDR3 DNA follows: TGTGCCAGTCGCCGGGACAGCTCCTACAATGAGCAGTTCTTC.